The 8 T cell receptor beta chains listed next were all sequenced from one sample in a study of regulatory T cells in long-lasting Graves disease. For TCR beta, libraries came from iRepertoire HTBI primers and Arm-PCR of CDR3 regions. Using its own MiXCR run on the multiplex PCR reads, TCRdb lists one record per CDR3 protein. The sample has roughly 380,000 distinct CDR3 sequences; around 16% are singletons. Sample time point: newly diagnosed GD, antithyroid drugs for less than 3 months. Extracted PBMC RNA gave rise to the TCR library. Sequenced material: peripheral blood mononuclear cells (PBMCs), taken at new diagnosis, from a patient treated with antithyroid drugs. The source of these receptors is a female donor with Graves disease.

The CDR3 DNA reads as TGCGCCAGCAGTGAATCCGGGACAAGAAGTTATGGCTACACCTTC. Translating it yields CASSESGTRSYGYTF. The rearrangement links TRBV10-1 to TRBJ1-2; D possibly corresponds to TRBD1 (6 bases). CDR1 is WNHNN, CDR2 SYGVQD, per germline (reference sequence). Trimming pared 3 bases from V and 5 bases from J, leaving 16 bases between. The CDR3 is 15 residues long.

This chain joins TRBV19 and TRBJ1-1; D ambiguous. CDR3 size: 17 residues. CDR1 is LNHDA, CDR2 SQIVND, per germline (reference sequence). Trimming pared 3 bases from V and 1 base from J, leaving 18 bases between. This chain's CDR3 is CASSMRLPQSGNTEAFF. DNA of the CDR3: TGTGCCAGTAGTATGCGCCTACCTCAGAGCGGGAACACTGAAGCTTTCTTT.

This clonotype appeared many times. The chain joins TRBV9 to TRBJ2-1; TRBD2 agrees at 14 bases. Germline V CDR1 and CDR2: SGDLS, YYNGEE. The CDR3 spans 19 residues. V shed 3 bases, J shed 6 bases, and the junction held 14 bases outside the gene matches. In DNA, the CDR3 is TGTGCCAGCAGCGCCGAGACAGGGAGACTAGCGGGAGGGCCCAATGAGCAGTTCTTC. Its protein is CASSAETGRLAGGPNEQFF. The variable domain in full, with the rest retrieved from reference TRBV9 and TRBJ2-1, is DSGVTQTPKHLITATGQRVTLRCSPRSGDLSVYWYQQSLDQGLQFLIQYYNGEERAKGNILERFSAQQFPDLHSELNLSSLELGDSALYFCASSAETGRLAGGPNEQFFGPGTRLTVL.

About this clonotype itself: A read error may explain this, as a much larger clone is one base away. V usage is TRBV11-1 and J usage is TRBJ2-1, with D hard to call. The DNA end favors TRBJ2-7, so the J call may be wrong. Germline-derived CDR1 and CDR2 are SGHAT and FQDESV (reference sequence). CDR3 size: 14 residues. The CDR3 reads CASSPWAASYEQYF. CDR3 DNA sequence: TGTGCCAGCAGCCCCTGGGCAGCCTCCTACGAGCAGTACTTC.

This clonotype was detected many times. The rearrangement links TRBV27 to TRBJ1-1; a possible D gene is TRBD1 (6 bases). This CDR3 has 13 residues. V was trimmed by 5 bases and J by 5 bases, leaving 12 bases between them. Germline CDR1 is MNHEY and CDR2 is SMNVEV (reference sequence). CDR3 loop: CASSPQGGTEAFF. DNA of the CDR3: TGTGCCAGCAGTCCACAGGGTGGTACTGAAGCTTTCTTT.

This clonotype was detected many times. The chain recombines TRBV7-9 with TRBJ2-1; 8 nucleotides match TRBD2. The CDR3 runs to 15 residues. Unmatched junction bases numbered 6, after V lost 2 bases and J lost 6 bases. In germline, CDR1 is SEHNR, CDR2 FQNEAQ (reference sequence). Here the CDR3 DNA reads TGTGCCAGCAGCTTATTATCCGCGGGAGGCAATGAGCAGTTCTTC. This gives the protein CASSLLSAGGNEQFF.

Many counts were recorded for this clonotype. The genes are TRBV5-5 and TRBJ2-6, with D maybe TRBD2 (7 bases). Germline CDR1 SGHKS, CDR2 YYEKEE (reference sequence). Trimming left V 4 bases short and J 4 bases short, with 15 bases between. The CDR3 has 16 amino acids. This CDR3 is CASSNGGAIGANVLTF. The CDR3, as DNA: TGTGCCAGCAGCAATGGGGGGGCCATAGGGGCCAACGTCCTGACTTTC.

The CDR3 spells CASSSTTSGIADTQYF. For the CDR3, the DNA is TGTGCCAGCAGCTCCACGACTAGCGGGATCGCAGATACGCAGTATTTT. The rearrangement joins TRBV7-2 to TRBJ2-3; 11 bases map to TRBD2. Germline CDR1 SGHTA, CDR2 FQGNSA. V trimming: 4 bases; J trimming: 4 bases; junction bases outside the gene matches: 7. The CDR3 covers 16 residues.